This paragraph reports one TCR beta chain. What it binds is unknown. TCRdb's table, derived via immunoSEQ multiplex PCR, lists solely in-frame clones and lacks some. The sample has approximately 110,000 clones; 90% to 95% are singletons. This entry comes from a study of T cell responses to AZD1222 COVID-19 vaccine. Study outcomes and limitations: Donors were chiefly white British, with a greater number of females, and clonal diversity was perhaps underestimated.

This CDR3 contains 15 residues. Unmatched junction bases numbered 8, after V lost 5 bases and J lost 6 bases. Germline CDR1 reads LNHDA; CDR2 reads SQIVND (reference sequence). This chain uses TRBV19 with TRBJ1-5, with 9 bases matching TRBD1. This receptor was identified in an adult in good health. Specimen: peripheral blood, collected on day 0 of AZD1222 vaccination. CDR3 amino acids: CASSVTGGWGQPQHF. The CDR3, as DNA: TGTGCCAGTAGTGTCACAGGGGGCTGGGGTCAGCCCCAGCATTTT.